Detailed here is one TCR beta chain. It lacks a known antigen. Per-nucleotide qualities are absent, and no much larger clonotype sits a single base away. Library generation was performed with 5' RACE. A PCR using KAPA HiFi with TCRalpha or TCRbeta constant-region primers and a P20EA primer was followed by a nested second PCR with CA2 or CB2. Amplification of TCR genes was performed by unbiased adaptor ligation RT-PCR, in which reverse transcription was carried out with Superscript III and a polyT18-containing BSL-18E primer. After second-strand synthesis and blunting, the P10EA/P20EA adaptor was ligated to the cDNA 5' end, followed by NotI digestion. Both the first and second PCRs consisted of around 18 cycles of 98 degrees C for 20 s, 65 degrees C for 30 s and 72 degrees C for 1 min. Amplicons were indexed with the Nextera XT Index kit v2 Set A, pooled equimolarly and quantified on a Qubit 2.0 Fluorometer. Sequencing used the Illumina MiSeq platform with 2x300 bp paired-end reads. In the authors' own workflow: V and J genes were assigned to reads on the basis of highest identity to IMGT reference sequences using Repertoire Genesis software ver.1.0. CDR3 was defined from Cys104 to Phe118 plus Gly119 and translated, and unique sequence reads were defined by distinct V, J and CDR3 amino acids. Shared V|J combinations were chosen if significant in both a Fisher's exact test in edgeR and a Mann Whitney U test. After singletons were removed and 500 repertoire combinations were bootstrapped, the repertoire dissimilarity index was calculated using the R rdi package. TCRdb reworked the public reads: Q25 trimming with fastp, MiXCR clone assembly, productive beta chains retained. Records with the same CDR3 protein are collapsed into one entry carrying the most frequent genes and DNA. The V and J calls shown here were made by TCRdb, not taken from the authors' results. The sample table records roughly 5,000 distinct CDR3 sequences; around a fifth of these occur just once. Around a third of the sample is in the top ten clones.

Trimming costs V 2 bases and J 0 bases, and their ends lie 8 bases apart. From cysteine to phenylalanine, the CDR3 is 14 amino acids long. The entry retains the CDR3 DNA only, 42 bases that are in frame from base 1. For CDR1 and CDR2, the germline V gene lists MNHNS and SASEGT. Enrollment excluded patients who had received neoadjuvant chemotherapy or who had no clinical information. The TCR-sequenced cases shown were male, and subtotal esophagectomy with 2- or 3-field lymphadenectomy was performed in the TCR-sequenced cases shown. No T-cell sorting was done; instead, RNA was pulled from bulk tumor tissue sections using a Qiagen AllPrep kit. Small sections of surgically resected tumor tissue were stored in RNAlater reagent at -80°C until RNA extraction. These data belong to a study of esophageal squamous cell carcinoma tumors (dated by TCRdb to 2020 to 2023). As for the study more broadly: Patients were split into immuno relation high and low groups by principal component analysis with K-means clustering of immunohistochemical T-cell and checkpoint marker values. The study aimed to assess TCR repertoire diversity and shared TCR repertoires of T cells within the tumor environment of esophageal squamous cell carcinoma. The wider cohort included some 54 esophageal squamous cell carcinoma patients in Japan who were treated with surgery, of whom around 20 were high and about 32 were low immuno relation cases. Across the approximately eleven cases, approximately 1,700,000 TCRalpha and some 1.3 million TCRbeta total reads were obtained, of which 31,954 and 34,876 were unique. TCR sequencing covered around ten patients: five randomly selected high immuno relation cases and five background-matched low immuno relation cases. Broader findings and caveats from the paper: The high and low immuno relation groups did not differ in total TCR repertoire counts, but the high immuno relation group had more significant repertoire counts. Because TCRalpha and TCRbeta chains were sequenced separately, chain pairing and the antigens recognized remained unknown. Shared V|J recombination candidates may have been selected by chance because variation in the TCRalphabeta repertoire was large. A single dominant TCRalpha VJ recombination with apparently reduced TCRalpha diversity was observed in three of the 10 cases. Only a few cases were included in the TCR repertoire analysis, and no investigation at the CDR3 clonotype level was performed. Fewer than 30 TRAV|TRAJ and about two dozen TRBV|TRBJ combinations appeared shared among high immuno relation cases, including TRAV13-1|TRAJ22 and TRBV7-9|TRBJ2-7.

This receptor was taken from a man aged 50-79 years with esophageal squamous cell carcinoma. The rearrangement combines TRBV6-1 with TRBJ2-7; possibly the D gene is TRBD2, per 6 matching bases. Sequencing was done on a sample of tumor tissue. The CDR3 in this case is CASSEYGSSYEQYF. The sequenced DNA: TGTGCCAGCAGTGAATACGGGAGCTCCTACGAGCAGTACTTC.